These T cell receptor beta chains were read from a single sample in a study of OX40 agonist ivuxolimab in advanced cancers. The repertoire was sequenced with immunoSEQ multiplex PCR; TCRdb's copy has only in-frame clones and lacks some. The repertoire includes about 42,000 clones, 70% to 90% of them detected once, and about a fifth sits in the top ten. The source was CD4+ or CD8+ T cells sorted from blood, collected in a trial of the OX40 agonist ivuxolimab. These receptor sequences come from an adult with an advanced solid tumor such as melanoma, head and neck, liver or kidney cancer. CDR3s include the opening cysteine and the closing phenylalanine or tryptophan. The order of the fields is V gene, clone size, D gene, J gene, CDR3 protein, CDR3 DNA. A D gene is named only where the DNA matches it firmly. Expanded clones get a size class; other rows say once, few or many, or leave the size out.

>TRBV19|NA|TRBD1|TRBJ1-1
CASSINRGRDTEAFF
TGTGCCAGTAGTATTAACAGGGGGCGCGACACTGAAGCTTTCTTT
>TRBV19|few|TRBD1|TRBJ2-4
CASRARDRVNIQYF
TGTGCCAGTAGGGCCCGGGACAGGGTAAACATTCAGTACTTC
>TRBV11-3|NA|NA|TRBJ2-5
CASSFSTPQYF
TGTGCCAGCAGCTTTTCTACGCCCCAGTACTTC
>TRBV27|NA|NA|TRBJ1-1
CASSLFGDHTEAFF
TGTGCCAGCAGTTTATTCGGGGATCACACTGAAGCTTTCTTT
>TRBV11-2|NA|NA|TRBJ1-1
CASSFRRLNTEAFF
TGTGCCAGCAGCTTTCGACGGCTTAACACTGAAGCTTTCTTT
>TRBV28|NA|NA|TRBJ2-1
CASSPWDEQFF
TGTGCCAGCAGTCCCTGGGATGAGCAGTTCTTC
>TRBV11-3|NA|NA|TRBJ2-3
CASSLSTPGTDTQYF
TGTGCCAGCAGCTTAAGCACCCCTGGCACAGATACGCAGTATTTT
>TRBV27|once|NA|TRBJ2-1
CASSLSTGWNEQFF
TGTGCCAGCAGTTTATCAACAGGGTGGAATGAGCAGTTCTTC
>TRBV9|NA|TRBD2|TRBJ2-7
CASSGPSGESSYEQYF
TGTGCCAGCAGCGGACCTAGCGGGGAGAGCTCCTACGAGCAGTACTTC
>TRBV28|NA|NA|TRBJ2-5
CASSTRSSSKRPQYF
TGTGCCAGCAGCACGAGGAGTAGCTCCAAGAGACCCCAGTACTTC
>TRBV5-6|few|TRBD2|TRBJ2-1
CASTLFGGDEQFF
TGTGCCAGCACCTTGTTCGGGGGGGATGAGCAGTTCTTC
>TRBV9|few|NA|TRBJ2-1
CASSVPIEGIENEQFF
TGTGCCAGCAGCGTACCGATCGAGGGGATTGAGAATGAGCAGTTCTTC
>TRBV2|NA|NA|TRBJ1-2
CAGFGEYGYTF
TGTGCCGGTTTCGGGGAGTATGGCTACACCTTC
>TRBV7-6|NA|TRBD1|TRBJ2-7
CASSLRRRDRGSPEQYF
TGTGCCAGCAGCTTAAGGAGGAGGGACAGGGGATCCCCCGAGCAGTACTTC
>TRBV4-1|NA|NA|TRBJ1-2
CASSQAFVMGAGEGYTF
TGCGCCAGCAGCCAAGCATTTGTGATGGGGGCAGGGGAGGGCTACACCTTC
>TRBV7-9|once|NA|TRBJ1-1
CASSFFQTQEYTEASF
TGTGCCAGCAGCTTCTTTCAAACCCAGGAATACACTGAAGCTTCCTTT
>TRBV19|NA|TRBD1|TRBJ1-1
CASPPLGQGRIQGKAFF
TGTGCCAGTCCTCCCCTCGGACAGGGTCGTATCCAGGGCAAAGCTTTCTTT
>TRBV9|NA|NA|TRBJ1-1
CASSGNLAGMNTEAFF
TGTGCCAGCAGCGGGAATTTGGCAGGGATGAACACTGAAGCTTTCTTT
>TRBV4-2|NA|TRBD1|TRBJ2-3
CASSQETTGGGVDTQYF
TGTGCCAGCAGCCAAGAGACAACAGGGGGCGGCGTAGATACGCAGTATTTT
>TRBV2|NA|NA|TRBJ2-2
CASSVGAFTGELFF
TGTGCCAGCAGTGTCGGGGCATTCACCGGGGAGCTGTTTTTT
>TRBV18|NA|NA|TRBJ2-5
CASSPRHGKETQYF
TGTGCCAGCTCACCACGTCACGGTAAAGAGACCCAGTACTTC
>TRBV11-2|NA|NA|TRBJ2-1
CASSLRPPSRRTDNEQFF
TGTGCCAGCAGCTTACGGCCCCCTTCTAGACGGACGGACAATGAGCAGTTCTTC
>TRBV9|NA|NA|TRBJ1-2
CASSVGSLYYGYTF
TGTGCCAGCAGCGTAGGATCACTTTACTATGGCTACACCTTC
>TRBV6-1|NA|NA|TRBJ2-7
CASSEPGSYEQYF
TGTGCCAGCAGTGAACCGGGCTCCTACGAGCAGTACTTC
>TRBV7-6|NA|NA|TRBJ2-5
CASSSVLGAQETQYF
TGTGCCAGCAGCTCGGTTTTGGGGGCCCAAGAGACCCAGTACTTC
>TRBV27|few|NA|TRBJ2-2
CASSLLNTGELFF
TGTGCCAGCAGTCTACTCAACACCGGGGAGCTGTTTTTT
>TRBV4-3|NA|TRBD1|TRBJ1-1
CASSQTGVTEAFF
TGCGCCAGCAGCCAGACAGGGGTTACTGAAGCTTTCTTT
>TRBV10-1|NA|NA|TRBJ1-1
CASSEPQSRAFF
TGCGCCAGCAGTGAGCCCCAGTCCCGGGCTTTCTTT
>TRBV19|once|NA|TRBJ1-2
CASSTTRDFPYGYTF
TGTGCCAGTAGTACCACTAGGGACTTCCCTTATGGCTACACCTTC
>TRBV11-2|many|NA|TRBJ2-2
CASSTPTGELFF
TGTGCCAGCAGCACCCCCACCGGGGAGCTGTTTTTT
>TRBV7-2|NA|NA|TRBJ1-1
CASSLASDTEAFF
TGTGCCAGCAGCTTAGCTTCCGACACTGAAGCTTTCTTT
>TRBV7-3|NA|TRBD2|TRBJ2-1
CASSLDPPSGLASYNEQFF
TGTGCCAGCAGTCTAGACCCCCCCTCGGGACTAGCGTCCTACAATGAGCAGTTCTTC
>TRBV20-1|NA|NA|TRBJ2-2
CSALHTGELFF
TGCAGTGCCCTACACACCGGGGAGCTGTTTTTT
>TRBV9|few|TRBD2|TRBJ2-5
CASSVGTSGAPKQETQYF
TGTGCCAGCAGCGTAGGGACTAGCGGGGCGCCTAAACAAGAGACCCAGTACTTC
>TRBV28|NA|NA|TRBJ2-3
CASSLQNRGLTDTQYF
TGTGCCAGCAGTCTTCAAAACAGGGGACTGACAGATACGCAGTATTTT
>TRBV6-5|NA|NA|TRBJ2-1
CASSYGEYNEQFF
TGTGCCAGCAGTTACGGGGAGTACAATGAGCAGTTCTTC
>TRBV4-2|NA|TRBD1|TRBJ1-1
CASSQDYGQGWTEAFF
TGTGCCAGCAGCCAAGATTATGGACAGGGGTGGACTGAAGCTTTCTTT